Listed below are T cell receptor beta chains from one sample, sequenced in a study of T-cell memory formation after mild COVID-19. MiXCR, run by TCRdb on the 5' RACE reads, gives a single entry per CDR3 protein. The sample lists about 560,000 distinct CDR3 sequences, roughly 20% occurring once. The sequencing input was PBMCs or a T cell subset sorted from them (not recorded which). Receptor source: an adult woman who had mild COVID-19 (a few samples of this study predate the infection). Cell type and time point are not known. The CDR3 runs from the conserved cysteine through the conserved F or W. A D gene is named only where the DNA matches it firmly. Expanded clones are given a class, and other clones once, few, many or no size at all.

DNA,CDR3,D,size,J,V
TGTGCCAGCAGCGTAGGGGAGGGCCCCTACAATGAGCAGTTCTTC,CASSVGEGPYNEQFF,TRBD2,.,TRBJ2-1,TRBV9
TGTGCCTGGACTGGACAGATGAACACTGAAGCTTTCTTT,CAWTGQMNTEAFF,.,.,TRBJ1-1,TRBV30
TGTGCCAGCGCACGGGGGGTACTCACCGGGGAGCTGTTTTTT,CASARGVLTGELFF,TRBD2,few,TRBJ2-2,TRBV7-7
TGTGCCAGCAGCGTCCCCGGGACATTGAACACTGAAGCTTTCTTT,CASSVPGTLNTEAFF,.,few,TRBJ1-1,TRBV9
TGTGCCACCAGTGATAGGACAGGGGGTACCGGGGAGCTGTTTTTT,CATSDRTGGTGELFF,TRBD1,.,TRBJ2-2,TRBV24-1
TGTGCCAGCAGCTTTAAAAAACTAGCGGGGCCATCCTCTTACAATGAGCAGTTCTTC,CASSFKKLAGPSSYNEQFF,TRBD2,.,TRBJ2-1,TRBV5-4
TGTGCCACCAGTGCTCGGGGACAGAGAAATGGCTACACCTTC,CATSARGQRNGYTF,TRBD1,.,TRBJ1-2,TRBV24-1
TGCAGCGTGTCCACTGGCAGGGGATTGGGCTACACCTTC,CSVSTGRGLGYTF,.,few,TRBJ1-2,TRBV29-1
TGTGCCAGTAGTATAGTTCTTCAGGGGGCGCATTATGGCTACACCTTC,CASSIVLQGAHYGYTF,TRBD1,.,TRBJ1-2,TRBV19
TGCGCCAGCAGCTTAGCAGGGGGATTTTCGTACAATGAGCAGTTCTTC,CASSLAGGFSYNEQFF,TRBD1,.,TRBJ2-1,TRBV5-1
TGTGCCAGCAGACGAGGGTTTGGGAACACTGAAGCTTTCTTT,CASRRGFGNTEAFF,.,once,TRBJ1-1,TRBV12-3/TRBV12-4
TGTGCCAGCAGGAGCGGGGCTAGCGGGAGCCCGGACGGGGAGCTGTTTTTT,CASRSGASGSPDGELFF,TRBD2,.,TRBJ2-2,TRBV9
TGTGCCAGCAGCGGTAGCGGGAGGAGCTCCTACGAGCAGTACTTC,CASSGSGRSSYEQYF,TRBD2,.,TRBJ2-7,TRBV7-6
TGTGCCAGCAGCTCGCAGGGGGCATCACACTATGGCTACACCTTC,CASSSQGASHYGYTF,TRBD1,.,TRBJ1-2,TRBV13
TGTGCCAGCAGCACGGGGGGTTCACCCCTCCACTTT,CASSTGGSPLHF,.,few,TRBJ1-6,TRBV3-1
TGCGCCAGCAGCTTGCGGTCACCAACTAATGAAAAACTGTTTTTT,CASSLRSPTNEKLFF,.,.,TRBJ1-4,TRBV5-1
TGCGCCAGCAGCTTGGGGGTTACGGCTGATTCTTTCTCCTACGAGCAGTACTTC,CASSLGVTADSFSYEQYF,.,few,TRBJ2-7,TRBV5-1
TGTGCCAGCAGTTCCCTGGTGGGGTACGACTATGGCTACACCTTC,CASSSLVGYDYGYTF,.,.,TRBJ1-2,TRBV6-5
TGCAGCACGCCGACTAGCGGGGGTGGGGAGCAGTTCTTC,CSTPTSGGGEQFF,TRBD2,.,TRBJ2-1,TRBV29-1
TGTGCCAGCAGTCAACGGACAGGGGGACGATTAGTGGCTTTCTTT,CASSQRTGGRLVAFF,TRBD1,few,TRBJ1-1,TRBV27
TGCAGCGTTGTACAGGAAAGGACAGATACGCAGTATTTT,CSVVQERTDTQYF,.,few,TRBJ2-3,TRBV29-1
TGTGCCAGCTCACCAAGTATAGAGTTTACTGGCTACACCTTC,CASSPSIEFTGYTF,.,.,TRBJ1-2,TRBV18
TGTGCCAGCAGTTCACAGGGACGTATTTTCGGTGAGCAGTTCTTC,CASSSQGRIFGEQFF,.,.,TRBJ2-1,TRBV12-3/TRBV12-4
TGTGCCAGCAGTCCCCAGGGACAGGGGGAGGGTACGCAGTATTTT,CASSPQGQGEGTQYF,TRBD1,few,TRBJ2-3,TRBV27
TGTGCCAGCAGCTTAGTGATCCGGAACGGAGAGCAGTACTTC,CASSLVIRNGEQYF,.,few,TRBJ2-7,TRBV11-2
TGTGCCAGCAGCCCTTCTAGCGGGATAGGAGGTGAGCAGTTCTTC,CASSPSSGIGGEQFF,TRBD2,few,TRBJ2-1,TRBV7-8
TGTGCCAGCAGCCAAGTCCGGGACAACACTGAAGCTTTCTTT,CASSQVRDNTEAFF,.,.,TRBJ1-1,TRBV4-2
TGTGCCAGCTCACCACCCCCGGGGCCGAGTGAAGCTTTCTTT,CASSPPPGPSEAFF,.,.,TRBJ1-1,TRBV18
TGTGCCAGCAGCCAAAGCCCACAGGGCAGGTACTATGGCTACACCTTC,CASSQSPQGRYYGYTF,.,.,TRBJ1-2,TRBV14
TGTGCCAGCAGCTTGTATGGAGCTTCCGGTAATGAAAAACTGTTTTTT,CASSLYGASGNEKLFF,.,.,TRBJ1-4,TRBV5-5